Listed below are T cell receptor beta chains from one sample, sequenced in a study of blood T cell repertoires in COVID-19. The method was immunoSEQ multiplex PCR; TCRdb's version includes in-frame clones alone and lacks a portion of them. Of almost 95,000 clones in the sample, 72% were seen once. The sequencing input was peripheral blood. The receptors stem from a woman aged 55 to 70 in a cohort sampled during active or convalescent COVID-19. The CDR3 runs from the conserved cysteine through the conserved F or W. D genes are given only for firm matches. Some rows mark clone size as missing; the rest say once, few, many or name a class of expanded clone.

V	size	J	D	DNA	CDR3
TRBV30	.	TRBJ1-1	TRBD1	TGTGCCTGTGCCGGGGGGACAGGGCCCACTGAAGCTTTCTTT	CACAGGTGPTEAFF
TRBV28	.	TRBJ1-3	.	TGTGCCAGCAGTTCTACAGGGTCTGGAAACACCATATATTTT	CASSSTGSGNTIYF
TRBV4-1	.	TRBJ1-1	TRBD1	TGCGCCAGCAGCCAACTTCTCGGACAGGGGGCAATGTTGTATTACACTGAAGCTTTCTTT	CASSQLLGQGAMLYYTEAFF
TRBV27	few	TRBJ2-3	.	TGTGCCAGCAGTAGGGGAGGCGGGGTGACCACAGATACGCAGTATTTT	CASSRGGGVTTDTQYF
TRBV7-2	many	TRBJ1-5	TRBD1	TGTGCCAGCAGCTCCACAGGGGTTAGCAATCAGCCCCAGCATTTT	CASSSTGVSNQPQHF
TRBV3-1/TRBV3-2	once	TRBJ2-1	.	TGTGCCAGCAGCCAAGCTCTCGTGAGCAATGAGCAGTTCTTC	CASSQALVSNEQFF
TRBV6-5	.	TRBJ1-2	TRBD1	TGTGCCAGCAGTTCCCAGGGGGTCTATGGCTACACCTTC	CASSSQGVYGYTF
TRBV19	many	TRBJ1-5	TRBD1	TGTGCCAGTAGCTCATCGACAGGGAGAAGGCAGCCCCAGCATTTT	CASSSSTGRRQPQHF
TRBV11-2	many	TRBJ1-1	.	TGTGCCAGCAGGGCGGACGGGGACACTGAAGCTTTCTTT	CASRADGDTEAFF
TRBV18	.	TRBJ2-5	.	TGTGCCAGCTCGCGGGGACAGCAAGAGACCCAGTACTTC	CASSRGQQETQYF
TRBV7-2	once	TRBJ2-3	TRBD2	TGTGCCAGCAGACTAGCGGGGGTGAGGACAGATACGCAGTATTTT	CASRLAGVRTDTQYF
TRBV28	.	TRBJ2-7	TRBD1	TGTGCCAGCAGTTTACCGGGACAGAGCGGCTACGAGCAGTACTTC	CASSLPGQSGYEQYF
TRBV5-1	.	TRBJ1-2	TRBD1	TGCGCCAGCAGCTTGGTCGGGACAGGCCTCTATGGCTACACCTTC	CASSLVGTGLYGYTF
TRBV10-2	.	TRBJ1-1	.	TGCGCCAGCAGCGAAATCCCCAGGGGTGCGAACACTGAAGCTTTCTTT	CASSEIPRGANTEAFF
TRBV5-4	few	TRBJ1-1	TRBD1	TGTGCCAGCAGTCGGGACAGAGGCAACACTGAAGCTTTCTTT	CASSRDRGNTEAFF
TRBV29-1	.	TRBJ1-2	TRBD1	TGCAGCGTTGAGGTGGGACAGCTCTATGGCTACACCTTC	CSVEVGQLYGYTF
TRBV18	.	TRBJ1-1	TRBD1	TGTGCCAGCTCACCGGGACAGGCCGGGAACACTGAAGCTTTCTTT	CASSPGQAGNTEAFF
TRBV3-1/TRBV3-2	.	TRBJ2-2	TRBD2	TGTGCCAGCAGCCAGGGGGGGAGTATAACCGGGGAGCTGTTTTTT	CASSQGGSITGELFF
TRBV9	.	TRBJ2-2	TRBD2	TGTGCCAGCAGCGTAGGGCCCGGGACTAGCAGCACCGGGGAGCTGTTTTTT	CASSVGPGTSSTGELFF
TRBV18	.	TRBJ2-7	.	TGTGCCAGCTCACCTATCCGACAGTTACCGGGTACCTACGAGCAGTACTTC	CASSPIRQLPGTYEQYF
TRBV2	.	TRBJ1-1	TRBD1	TGTGCCAGCAGTCGACGTAGACAGGGGGAGAACACTGAAGCTTTCTTT	CASSRRRQGENTEAFF
TRBV7-2	.	TRBJ2-3	TRBD2	TGTGCCAGCAGCTTACCCCCAGCGGGGGGGCTCCATACGCAGTATTTT	CASSLPPAGGLHTQYF
TRBV2	.	TRBJ2-7	TRBD2	TGTGCCAGCAGGCCGAACCCTGGGACTACTACCGAGCAGTACTTC	CASRPNPGTTTEQYF
TRBV2	.	TRBJ2-7	TRBD2	TGTGCCAGCGGGGAGGCTAGCGGGGGGGCCAACGAGCAGTACTTC	CASGEASGGANEQYF
TRBV2	few	TRBJ1-5	.	TGTGCCAGCAGGGTGGGAGGGGGGAATCAGCCCCAGCATTTT	CASRVGGGNQPQHF
TRBV29-1	.	TRBJ2-1	.	TGCAGCGTTGGTTCACCCGGGGGTGAGCAGTTCTTC	CSVGSPGGEQFF
TRBV10-3	.	TRBJ2-2	TRBD1	TGTGCCATCAGCCAGAAGACAGGGGTTGACACCGGGGAGCTGTTTTTT	CAISQKTGVDTGELFF
TRBV12-3/TRBV12-4	.	TRBJ1-5	.	TGTGCCAGCAGTTTCGCAGGAGGTCAGCCCCAGCATTTT	CASSFAGGQPQHF
TRBV21-1	.	TRBJ2-7	.	TGTGCCAGCAGCAAAGCCAGAGGGGGTTGCTACGAGCAGTACTTC	CASSKARGGCYEQYF
TRBV18	.	TRBJ2-1	TRBD2	TGTGCCAGCTCACCAGGGGGGGGCTCCTACAATGAGCAGTTCTTC	CASSPGGGSYNEQFF
TRBV11-2	.	TRBJ1-1	TRBD1	TGTGCCAGCAGGACAGGGCCGAACACTGAAGCTTTCTTT	CASRTGPNTEAFF
TRBV6-2/TRBV6-3	.	TRBJ2-5	.	TGTGCCAGCAGTTATGCGGGGGCTCAAGAGACCCAGTACTTC	CASSYAGAQETQYF
TRBV10-3	.	TRBJ1-2	TRBD1	TGTGCCATCAGTGATCGGGACAGAGGGGGGCTCGGCTACACCTTC	CAISDRDRGGLGYTF
TRBV2	.	TRBJ1-6	TRBD1	TGTGCCAGCAGCCCCGGGACAGGAGGGTGGAGTTCACCCCTCCACTTT	CASSPGTGGWSSPLHF
TRBV6-5	.	TRBJ1-1	.	TGTGCCAGCAGTTACTCGTCCGGGGGGGACACTGAAGCTTTCTTT	CASSYSSGGDTEAFF
TRBV2	.	TRBJ1-6	.	TGTGCCAGCATCACGGTTGAGCCGTCGTTGAATTCACCCCTCCACTTT	CASITVEPSLNSPLHF